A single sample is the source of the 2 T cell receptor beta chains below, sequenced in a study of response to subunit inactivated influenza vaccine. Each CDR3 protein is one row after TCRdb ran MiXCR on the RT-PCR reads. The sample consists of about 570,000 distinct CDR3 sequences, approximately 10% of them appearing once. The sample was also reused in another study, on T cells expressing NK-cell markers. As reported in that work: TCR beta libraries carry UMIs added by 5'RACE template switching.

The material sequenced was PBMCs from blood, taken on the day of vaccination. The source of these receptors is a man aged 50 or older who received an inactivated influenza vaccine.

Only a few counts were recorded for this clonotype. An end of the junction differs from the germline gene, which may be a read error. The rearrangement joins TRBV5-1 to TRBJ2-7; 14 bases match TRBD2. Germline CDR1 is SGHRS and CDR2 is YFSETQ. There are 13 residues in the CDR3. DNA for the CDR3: TGCGCCAGCAGCTTGGCCCCGGGACTAGCGGGAGCATTC. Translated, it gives CASSLAPGLAGAF.

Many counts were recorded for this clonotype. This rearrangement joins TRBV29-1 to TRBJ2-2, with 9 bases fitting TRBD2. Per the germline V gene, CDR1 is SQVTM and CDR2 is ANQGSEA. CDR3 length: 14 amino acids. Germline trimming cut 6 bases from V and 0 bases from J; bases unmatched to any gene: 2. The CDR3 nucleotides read TGCAGCGTAGAGCGGGGGGCGAACACCGGGGAGCTGTTTTTT. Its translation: CSVERGANTGELFF.